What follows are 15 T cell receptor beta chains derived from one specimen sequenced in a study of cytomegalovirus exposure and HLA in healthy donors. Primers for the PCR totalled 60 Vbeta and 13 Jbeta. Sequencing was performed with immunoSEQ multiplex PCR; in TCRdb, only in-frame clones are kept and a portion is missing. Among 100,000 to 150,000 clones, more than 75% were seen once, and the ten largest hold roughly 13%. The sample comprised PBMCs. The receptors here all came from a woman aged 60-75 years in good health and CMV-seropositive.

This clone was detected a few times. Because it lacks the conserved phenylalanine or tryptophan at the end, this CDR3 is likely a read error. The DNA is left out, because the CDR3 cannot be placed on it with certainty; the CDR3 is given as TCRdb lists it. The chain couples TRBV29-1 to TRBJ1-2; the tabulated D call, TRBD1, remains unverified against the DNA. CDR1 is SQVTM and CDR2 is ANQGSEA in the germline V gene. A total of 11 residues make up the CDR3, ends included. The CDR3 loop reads CSVDRGSERTV.

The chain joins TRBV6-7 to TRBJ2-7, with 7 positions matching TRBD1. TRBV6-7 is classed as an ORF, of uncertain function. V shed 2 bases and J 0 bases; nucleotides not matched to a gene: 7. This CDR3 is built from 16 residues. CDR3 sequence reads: CASSYTGTVISYEQYF. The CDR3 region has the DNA TGTGCCAGCAGTTACACTGGGACAGTGATCTCCTACGAGCAGTACTTC.

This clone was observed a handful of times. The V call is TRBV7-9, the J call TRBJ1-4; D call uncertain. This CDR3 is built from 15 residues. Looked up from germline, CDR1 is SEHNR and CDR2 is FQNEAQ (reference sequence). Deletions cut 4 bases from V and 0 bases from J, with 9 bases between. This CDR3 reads CASSSGSATNEKLFF. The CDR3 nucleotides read TGTGCCAGCAGCTCAGGCTCCGCAACTAATGAAAAACTGTTTTTT.

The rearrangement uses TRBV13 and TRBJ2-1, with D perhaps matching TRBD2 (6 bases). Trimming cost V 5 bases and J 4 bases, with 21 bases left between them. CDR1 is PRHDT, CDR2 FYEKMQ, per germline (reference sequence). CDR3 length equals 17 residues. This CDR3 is CASSPNPLRDGYNEQFF. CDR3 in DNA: TGTGCCAGCAGCCCCAACCCCCTGCGGGACGGTTACAATGAGCAGTTCTTC.

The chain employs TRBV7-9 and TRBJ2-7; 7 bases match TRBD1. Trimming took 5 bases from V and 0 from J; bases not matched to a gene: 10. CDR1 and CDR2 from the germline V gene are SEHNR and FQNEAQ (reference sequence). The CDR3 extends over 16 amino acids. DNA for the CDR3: TGTGCCAGCAGCCCTCCGAGGACAGGCACCTCCTACGAGCAGTACTTC. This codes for CASSPPRTGTSYEQYF.

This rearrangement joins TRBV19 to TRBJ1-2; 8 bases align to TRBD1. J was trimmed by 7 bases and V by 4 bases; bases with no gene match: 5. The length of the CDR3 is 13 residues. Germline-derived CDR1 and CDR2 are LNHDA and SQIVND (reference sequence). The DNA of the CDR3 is TGTGCCAGTAGTACTCGGACAGGGCCTGGCTACACCTTC. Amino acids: CASSTRTGPGYTF.

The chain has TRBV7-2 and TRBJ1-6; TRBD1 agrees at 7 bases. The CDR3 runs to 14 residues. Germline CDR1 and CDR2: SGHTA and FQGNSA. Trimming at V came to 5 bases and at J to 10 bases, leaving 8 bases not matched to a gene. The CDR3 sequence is CASSREGARSPLHF. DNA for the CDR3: TGTGCCAGCAGCCGGGAGGGGGCAAGGTCACCCCTCCACTTT.

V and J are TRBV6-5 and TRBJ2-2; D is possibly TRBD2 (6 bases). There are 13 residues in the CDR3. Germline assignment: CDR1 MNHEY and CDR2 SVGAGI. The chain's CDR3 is CAAVGGNTGELFF. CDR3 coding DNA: TGTGCAGCGGTGGGGGGGAACACCGGGGAGCTGTTTTTT.

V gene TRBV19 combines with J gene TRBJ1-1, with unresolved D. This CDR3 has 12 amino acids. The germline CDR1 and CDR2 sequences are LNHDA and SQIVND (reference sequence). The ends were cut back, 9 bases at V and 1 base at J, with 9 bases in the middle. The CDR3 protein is CASFGWNTEAFF. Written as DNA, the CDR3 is TGTGCCAGCTTCGGTTGGAACACTGAAGCTTTCTTT.

The CDR3, as DNA: TGTGCCAGCAGCCAAGAAGGCGGCGGGGGCGCTGGAACTAATGAAAAACTGTTTTTT. As protein: CASSQEGGGGAGTNEKLFF. V gene TRBV4-2 combines with J gene TRBJ1-4; possibly TRBD1 for D (6 bases). V was clipped by 0 bases and J by 1 base, with 18 bases between them. Germline values: CDR1 LGHNA, CDR2 YNFKEQ. CDR3 length equals 19 residues.

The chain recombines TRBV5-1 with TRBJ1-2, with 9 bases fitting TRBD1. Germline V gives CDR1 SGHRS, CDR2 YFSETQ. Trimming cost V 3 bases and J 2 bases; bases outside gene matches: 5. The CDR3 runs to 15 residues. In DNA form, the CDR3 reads TGCGCCAGCAGCTACGGGACAGGGAGCAACTATGGCTACACCTTC. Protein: CASSYGTGSNYGYTF.

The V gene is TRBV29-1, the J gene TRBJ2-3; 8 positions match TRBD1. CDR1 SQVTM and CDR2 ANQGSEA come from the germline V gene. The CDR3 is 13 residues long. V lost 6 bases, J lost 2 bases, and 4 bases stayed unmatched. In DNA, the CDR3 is TGCAGCGTCCGGACAGGGTTCACAGATACGCAGTATTTT. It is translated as CSVRTGFTDTQYF.

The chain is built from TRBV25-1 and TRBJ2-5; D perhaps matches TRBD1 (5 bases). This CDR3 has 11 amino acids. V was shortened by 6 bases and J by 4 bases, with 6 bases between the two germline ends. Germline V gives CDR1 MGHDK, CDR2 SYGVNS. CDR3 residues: CASRGPETQYF. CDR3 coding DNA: TGTGCCAGCAGGGGGCCAGAGACCCAGTACTTC.

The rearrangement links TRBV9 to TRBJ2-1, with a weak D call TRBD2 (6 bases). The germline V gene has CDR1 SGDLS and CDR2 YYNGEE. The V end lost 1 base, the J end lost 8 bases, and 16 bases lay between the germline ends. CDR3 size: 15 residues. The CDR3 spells CASSVTSRESHEQFF. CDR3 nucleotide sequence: TGTGCCAGCAGCGTAACTAGCAGAGAGTCCCATGAGCAGTTCTTC. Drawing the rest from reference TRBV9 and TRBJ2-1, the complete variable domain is DSGVTQTPKHLITATGQRVTLRCSPRSGDLSVYWYQQSLDQGLQFLIQYYNGEERAKGNILERFSAQQFPDLHSELNLSSLELGDSALYFCASSVTSRESHEQFFGPGTRLTVL.

CDR3 DNA: TGCGCCAGCAGCCAGAGTAGGCAGGGAGGGACGCAGTATTTT. Protein sequence: CASSQSRQGGTQYF. This sequence joins TRBV4-3 and TRBJ2-3; 7 nucleotides align to TRBD2. V trimming: 3 bases; J trimming: 9 bases; junction bases outside the gene matches: 9. The V gene's germline CDR1 is LGHNA and CDR2 YSLEER. This CDR3 is 14 amino acids long.